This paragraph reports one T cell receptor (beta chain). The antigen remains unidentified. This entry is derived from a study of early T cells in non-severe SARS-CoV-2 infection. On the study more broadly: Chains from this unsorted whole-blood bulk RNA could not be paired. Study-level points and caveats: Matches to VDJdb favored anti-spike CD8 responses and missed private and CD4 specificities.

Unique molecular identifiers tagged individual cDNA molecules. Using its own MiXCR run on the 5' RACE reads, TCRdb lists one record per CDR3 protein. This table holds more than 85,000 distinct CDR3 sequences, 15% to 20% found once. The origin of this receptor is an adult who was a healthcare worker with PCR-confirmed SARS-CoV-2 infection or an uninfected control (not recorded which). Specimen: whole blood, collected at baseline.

CDR3 loop: CASSSNSGRAPRNTGELFF. Written as DNA, the CDR3 is TGTGCCAGCAGTTCAAATAGCGGGAGGGCCCCACGAAACACCGGGGAGCTGTTTTTT. The V gene is TRBV6-2 or TRBV6-3, the J gene TRBJ2-2; 11 bases fit TRBD2. Germline CDR1 reads MNHEY; CDR2 reads SVGEGT. The CDR3 runs to 19 residues. J gave up 2 bases and V 4 bases, and 12 bases lay outside the gene matches.